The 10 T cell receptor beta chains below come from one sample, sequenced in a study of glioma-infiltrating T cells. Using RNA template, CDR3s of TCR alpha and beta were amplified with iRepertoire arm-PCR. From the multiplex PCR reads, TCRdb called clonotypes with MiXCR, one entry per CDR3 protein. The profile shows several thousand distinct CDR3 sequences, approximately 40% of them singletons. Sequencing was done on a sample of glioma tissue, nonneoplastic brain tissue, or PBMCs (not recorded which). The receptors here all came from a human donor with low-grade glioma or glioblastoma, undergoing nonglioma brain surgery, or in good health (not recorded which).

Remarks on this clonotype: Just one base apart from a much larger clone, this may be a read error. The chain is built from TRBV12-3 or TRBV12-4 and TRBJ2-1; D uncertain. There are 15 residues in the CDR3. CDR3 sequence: CTSSLVGYTYNEQFF. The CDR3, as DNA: TGTACCAGCAGTTTGGTGGGGTACACCTACAATGAGCAGTTCTTC.

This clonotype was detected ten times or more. The CDR3, as DNA: TGTGCCAGCAGCTTGACTAGCGGGGACAATGAGCAGTTCTTC. It translates to CASSLTSGDNEQFF. V usage is TRBV5-5 and J usage is TRBJ2-1; 10 bases map to TRBD2. Germline-derived CDR1 and CDR2 are SGHKS and YYEKEE (reference sequence). Trimming cost V 1 base and J 5 bases; bases outside gene matches: 0. There are 14 residues in the CDR3. The entire variable domain, with the rest obtained from reference TRBV5-5 and TRBJ2-1, is as follows: DAGVTQSPTHLIKTRGQQVTLRCSPISGHKSVSWYQQVLGQGPQFIFQYYEKEERGRGNFPDRFSARQFPNYSSELNVNALLLGDSALYLCASSLTSGDNEQFFGPGTRLTVL.

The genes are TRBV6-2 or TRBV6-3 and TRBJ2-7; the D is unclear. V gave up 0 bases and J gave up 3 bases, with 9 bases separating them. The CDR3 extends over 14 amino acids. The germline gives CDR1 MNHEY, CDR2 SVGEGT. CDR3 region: CASSYSMGHYEQYF. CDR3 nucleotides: TGTGCCAGCAGTTACTCGATGGGTCACTACGAGCAGTACTTC.

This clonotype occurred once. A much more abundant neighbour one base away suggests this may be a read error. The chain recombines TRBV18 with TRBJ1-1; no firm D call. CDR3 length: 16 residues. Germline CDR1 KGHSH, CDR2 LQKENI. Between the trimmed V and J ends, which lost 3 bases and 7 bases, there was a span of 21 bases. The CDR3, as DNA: TGTGCCAGCTCACCGCTGGAAAGTGGTGATGACATTGAAGCTTTCTTT. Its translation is CASSPLESGDDIEAFF.

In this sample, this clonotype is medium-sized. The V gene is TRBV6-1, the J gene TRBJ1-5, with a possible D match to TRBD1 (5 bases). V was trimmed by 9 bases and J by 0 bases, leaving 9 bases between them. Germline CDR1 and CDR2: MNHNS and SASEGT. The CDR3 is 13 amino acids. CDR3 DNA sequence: TGTGCCAGTCGACAGTATAGCAATCAGCCCCAGCATTTT. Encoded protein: CASRQYSNQPQHF.

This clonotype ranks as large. DNA of the CDR3: TGTGCCAGCAGTTACGAGCGGGAGGTCTACGAGCAGTACTTC. Its protein product is CASSYEREVYEQYF. J is TRBJ2-7 and V is TRBV6-2 or TRBV6-3; 9 bases line up with TRBD2. Germline CDR1 reads MNHEY; CDR2 reads SVGEGT. The junction had 2 bases not matched to a gene; V was cut back by 2 bases and J by 3 bases. This CDR3 comprises 14 residues.

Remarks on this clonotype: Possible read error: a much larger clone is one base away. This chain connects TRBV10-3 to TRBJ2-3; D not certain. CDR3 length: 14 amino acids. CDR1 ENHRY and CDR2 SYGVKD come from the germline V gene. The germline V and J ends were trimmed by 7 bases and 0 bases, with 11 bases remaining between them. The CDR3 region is CAITTAGSTDTQYF. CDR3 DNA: TGTGCCATCACCACCGCTGGCAGCACAGATACGCAGTATTTT.

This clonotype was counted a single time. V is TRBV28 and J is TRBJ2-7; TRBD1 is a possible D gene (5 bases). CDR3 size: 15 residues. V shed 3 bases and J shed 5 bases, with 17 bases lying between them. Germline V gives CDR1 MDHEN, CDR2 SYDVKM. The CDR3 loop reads CASSFRSGKYNEQYF. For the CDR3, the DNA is TGTGCCAGCAGTTTTCGGTCAGGGAAGTACAACGAGCAGTACTTC.

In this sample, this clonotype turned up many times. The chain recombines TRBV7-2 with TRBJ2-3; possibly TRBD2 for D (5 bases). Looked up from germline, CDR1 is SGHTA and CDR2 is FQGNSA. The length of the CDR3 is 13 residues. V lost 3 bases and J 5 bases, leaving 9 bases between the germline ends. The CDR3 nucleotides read TGTGCCAGCAGCTTGGCGGGCCGAGATACGCAGTATTTT. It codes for CASSLAGRDTQYF.

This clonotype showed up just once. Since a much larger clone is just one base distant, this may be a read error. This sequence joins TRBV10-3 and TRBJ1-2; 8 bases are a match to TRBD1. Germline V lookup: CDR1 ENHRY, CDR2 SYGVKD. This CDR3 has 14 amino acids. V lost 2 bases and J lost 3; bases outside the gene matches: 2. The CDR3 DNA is TGTGCCATCAGTGAGGTGACAGGGGACTATGGCTACACCTTC. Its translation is CAISEVTGDYGYTF.